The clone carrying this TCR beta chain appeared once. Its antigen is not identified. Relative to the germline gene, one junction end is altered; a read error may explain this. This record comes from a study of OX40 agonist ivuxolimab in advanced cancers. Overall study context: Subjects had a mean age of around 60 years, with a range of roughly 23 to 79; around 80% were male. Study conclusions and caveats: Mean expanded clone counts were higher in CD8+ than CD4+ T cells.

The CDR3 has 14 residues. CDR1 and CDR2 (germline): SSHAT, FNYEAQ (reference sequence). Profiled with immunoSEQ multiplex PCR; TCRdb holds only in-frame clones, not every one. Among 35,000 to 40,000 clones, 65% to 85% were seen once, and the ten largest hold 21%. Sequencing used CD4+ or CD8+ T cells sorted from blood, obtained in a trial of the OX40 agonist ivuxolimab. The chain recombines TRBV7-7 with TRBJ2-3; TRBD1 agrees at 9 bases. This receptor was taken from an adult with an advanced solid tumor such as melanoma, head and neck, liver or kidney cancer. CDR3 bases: TGTGCTAGCAGCCCACAGGGGGCAACAGATACGCAGTATTTT. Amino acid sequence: CASSPQGATDTQYF.